The clone carrying this T cell receptor beta chain was seen a few times. The CDR3 sequence is 13 residues long. Trimming took off 4 bases at V and 5 bases at J, with 12 bases between the two ends. These data belong to a study of T-cell memory formation after mild COVID-19. TCRdb redid the calling of the 5' RACE reads with MiXCR, one entry per CDR3 protein. The profile covers some 120,000 distinct CDR3 sequences, with approximately 17% appearing a single time and approximately 4.7% taken by the ten largest. This clonotype was obtained from a man between 18 and 29 years old who had mild COVID-19 (a few samples of this study predate the infection). Cell type and time point are not known. The sequencing sample was made of PBMCs or a T cell subset sorted from them (not recorded which). The chain recombines TRBV12-3 or TRBV12-4 with TRBJ2-7, with no clear D. The CDR3 DNA sequence: TGTGCCAGCAGTTCCCAGGCCTCGGACGAGCAGTACTTC. Amino acids: CASSSQASDEQYF.